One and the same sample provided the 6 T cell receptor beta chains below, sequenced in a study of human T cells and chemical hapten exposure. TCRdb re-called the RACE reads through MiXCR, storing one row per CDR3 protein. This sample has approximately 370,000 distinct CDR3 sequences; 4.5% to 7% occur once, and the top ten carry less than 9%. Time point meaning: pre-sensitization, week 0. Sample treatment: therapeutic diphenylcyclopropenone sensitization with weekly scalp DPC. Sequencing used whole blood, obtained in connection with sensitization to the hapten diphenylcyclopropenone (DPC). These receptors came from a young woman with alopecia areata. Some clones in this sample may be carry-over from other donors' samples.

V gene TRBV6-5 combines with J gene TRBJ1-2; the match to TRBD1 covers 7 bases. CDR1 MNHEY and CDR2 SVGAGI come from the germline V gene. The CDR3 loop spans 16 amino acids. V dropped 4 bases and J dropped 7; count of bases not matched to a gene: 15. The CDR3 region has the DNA TGTGCCAGCAGTTCCGGGAGGTCGTTGACAGGGCCTGGCTACACCTTC. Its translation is CASSSGRSLTGPGYTF.

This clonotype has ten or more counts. The CDR3 is CASRETWVSGNTIYF. The CDR3 DNA reads as TGTGCCAGCAGAGAGACGTGGGTCTCTGGAAACACCATATATTTT. The V gene is TRBV12-3 or TRBV12-4, the J gene TRBJ1-3; D gene uncertain. V lost 6 bases and J lost 0, with 12 bases in between. The CDR3 is made up of 15 amino acids.

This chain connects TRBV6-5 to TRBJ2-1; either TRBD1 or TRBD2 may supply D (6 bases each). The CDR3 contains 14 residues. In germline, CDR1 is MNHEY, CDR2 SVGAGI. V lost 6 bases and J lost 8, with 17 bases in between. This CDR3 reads CASRSRGRVDEQFF. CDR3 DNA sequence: TGTGCCAGCAGATCACGGGGGCGGGTTGATGAGCAGTTCTTC.

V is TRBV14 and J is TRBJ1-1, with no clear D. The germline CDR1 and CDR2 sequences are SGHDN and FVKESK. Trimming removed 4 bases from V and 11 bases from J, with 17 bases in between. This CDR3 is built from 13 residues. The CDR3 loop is CASSRSSSVGAFF. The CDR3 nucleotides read TGTGCCAGCAGCCGCAGCTCTAGTGTGGGCGCTTTCTTT.

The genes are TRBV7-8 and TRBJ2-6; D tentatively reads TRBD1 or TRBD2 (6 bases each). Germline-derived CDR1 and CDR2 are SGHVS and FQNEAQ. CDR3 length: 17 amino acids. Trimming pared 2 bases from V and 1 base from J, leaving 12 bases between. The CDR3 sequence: CASSLRGVRSGANVLTF. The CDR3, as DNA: TGTGCCAGCAGCTTAAGGGGGGTCAGATCTGGGGCCAACGTCCTGACTTTC.

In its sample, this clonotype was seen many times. The CDR3 nucleotides are TGTGCCAGCAAGCTCGAGGGGTCAACTAATGAAAAACTGTTTTTT. It specifies CASKLEGSTNEKLFF. The V call is TRBV2, the J call TRBJ1-4; the D gene is possibly TRBD1 (5 bases). CDR1 and CDR2 (germline): SNHLY, FYNNEI. The V gene lost 7 bases and the J gene lost 0 bases, with 12 bases spanning the gap. The CDR3 has 15 amino acids.